Listed below are T cell receptor beta chains from one sample, sequenced in a study of blood T cells in healthy people across ages. Using its own MiXCR run on the 5' RACE reads, TCRdb lists one record per CDR3 protein. Seen here are 1.5 million to 2 million distinct CDR3 sequences, roughly 32% observed once, and the top ten hold about 11%. Sequencing used blood. These receptors came from a young woman in good health. CDR3s include the opening cysteine and the closing phenylalanine or tryptophan. D genes are given only for firm matches. Part of the rows lack a size; the others show once, few, many or a class for expanded clones.

TGCAGTGCTCGACAGGGAGTAACCTACAATGAGCAGTTCTTC,CSARQGVTYNEQFF,TRBD1,TRBJ2-1,TRBV20-1,NA
TGTGCCAGCAGCCTTACCGCTGCAGGGGTCCCTGAAGCTTTCTTT,CASSLTAAGVPEAFF,NA,TRBJ1-1,TRBV7-9,NA
TGCGCCAGCAGCTTAGTGGGCGGGTTGGATTACAATGAGCAGTTCTTC,CASSLVGGLDYNEQFF,NA,TRBJ2-1,TRBV5-1,once
TGCGCCAGCGGTCCGGGTATCCTGATGGGTAACGGGTACACCTTC,CASGPGILMGNGYTF,NA,TRBJ1-2,TRBV4-1,many
TGTGCCAGCAGTGAAGCGTATTCCGGGGCCGGCCGGGACACCTTC,CASSEAYSGAGRDTF,NA,TRBJ1-2,TRBV2,NA
TGCAGCGGCACTATACAGGTGGGGACTGAAGCTTTCTTT,CSGTIQVGTEAFF,NA,TRBJ1-1,TRBV29-1,few
TGTGCCAGCAGCCAGAACCCTTACTCTGGAAACACCATATATTTT,CASSQNPYSGNTIYF,NA,TRBJ1-3,TRBV3-1,NA
TGCGCCAGCAGCTCGGCGGCAGGGGGCGGTTACGAGCAGTACTTC,CASSSAAGGGYEQYF,TRBD1,TRBJ2-7,TRBV5-1,few
TGTGCCAGCAGCGTAGGAGGACAGCCCAACACTGAAGCTTTCTTT,CASSVGGQPNTEAFF,NA,TRBJ1-1,TRBV9,NA
TGCGCCAGCAGCCGCGGGGCCCTGGACTATGGCTACACCTTC,CASSRGALDYGYTF,NA,TRBJ1-2,TRBV4-1,NA
TGTGCCAGCAGCTCCTCCATCGGGGTGCGAGAGGCTTTCTTT,CASSSSIGVREAFF,NA,TRBJ1-1,TRBV3-1,NA
TGCAGCGCCGTTACTGGCTACGAGCAGTACTTC,CSAVTGYEQYF,NA,TRBJ2-7,TRBV29-1,NA
TGTGCCAGCAGTTTAAGAACTAGCGGGAGGGCCTATGATGAGCAGTTCTTC,CASSLRTSGRAYDEQFF,TRBD2,TRBJ2-1,TRBV27,few
TGCAGTGCGGGGGGGGGACTAGCGGGGCAAGAGACCCAGTACTTC,CSAGGGLAGQETQYF,TRBD2,TRBJ2-5,TRBV20-1,few
TGCGCCAGCAGCACACGAAGGACAGGGGGCGATGAGACCCAGTACTTC,CASSTRRTGGDETQYF,TRBD1,TRBJ2-5,TRBV5-1,few
TGTGCCAGCTCGGGACAGGGTAGTACCGGGGAGCTGTTTTTT,CASSGQGSTGELFF,TRBD1,TRBJ2-2,TRBV5-5,few
TGCAGCGTTGAGGACAGCCCAGATCAGCCCCAGCATTTT,CSVEDSPDQPQHF,NA,TRBJ1-5,TRBV29-1,NA
TGTGCCAGCAGTTTGTATAGCGGGGTAAGCAATGAGCAGTTCTTC,CASSLYSGVSNEQFF,TRBD2,TRBJ2-1,TRBV27,NA
TGTGCTAGTGGGATAAGGGACACCGGGGAGCTGTTTTTT,CASGIRDTGELFF,NA,TRBJ2-2,TRBV12-5,few
TGTGCCAGCAGCCAGGATCTAGCGAACTACGAGCAGTACTTC,CASSQDLANYEQYF,NA,TRBJ2-7,TRBV4-2,few
TGTGCCAGCAGTTTTGGTCTCCCAGGTTCACCCCTCCACTTT,CASSFGLPGSPLHF,NA,TRBJ1-6,TRBV27,NA
TGTGCCAGCAGCTTGTTCCAGGGTCTTAACTATGGCTACACCTTC,CASSLFQGLNYGYTF,NA,TRBJ1-2,TRBV5-5,once
TGTGCCTGGGAAGGGCTACGTTCTGGGGCCAACGTCCGGACTTTC,CAWEGLRSGANVRTF,NA,TRBJ2-6,TRBV30,NA
TGTGCCAGCGCGCCAGGCGCTGACTATGGCTACACCTTC,CASAPGADYGYTF,NA,TRBJ1-2,TRBV2,NA
TGTGCCTGGAGTCGCCTTAGTGGGAGAACAGATACGCAGTATTTT,CAWSRLSGRTDTQYF,NA,TRBJ2-3,TRBV30,NA
TGTGCCAGCAGCTATTATAATTCACCCCTCCACTTT,CASSYYNSPLHF,NA,TRBJ1-6,TRBV7-2,NA
TGTGCCAGCAGTTACTCTTGGGAGAGAGTCTACAATGAGCAGTTCTTC,CASSYSWERVYNEQFF,NA,TRBJ2-1,TRBV6-2/TRBV6-3,many
TGTGCCAGCAGCCCTCCGTTAAGGCAGCACACAGATACGCAGTATTTT,CASSPPLRQHTDTQYF,NA,TRBJ2-3,TRBV7-9,NA
TGTGCCAGCAGCCAAGAGGGACCCGTGGCGGCCAATGAGCAGTTCTTC,CASSQEGPVAANEQFF,NA,TRBJ2-1,TRBV4-2,few
TGTGCCAGCAGTGACGGAGACAGAAAAACCTACGAGCAGTACTTC,CASSDGDRKTYEQYF,NA,TRBJ2-7,TRBV25-1,few
TGTGCCAGCAGCCCCCGGAAGGGTAGCATTGGTAATGAAAAACTGTTTTTT,CASSPRKGSIGNEKLFF,NA,TRBJ1-4,TRBV7-2,few
TGTGCCAGCAGTGATAGTGGGGGGGAAGGGACCCAGTACTTC,CASSDSGGEGTQYF,TRBD2,TRBJ2-5,TRBV2,NA
TGTGCCAGCAGCTTAGCGACAGGGGGGCACGAGCAGTACTTC,CASSLATGGHEQYF,TRBD1,TRBJ2-7,TRBV7-6,few
TGCGCCAGCAGCTTGAACATAGGCACAGATACGCAGTATTTT,CASSLNIGTDTQYF,NA,TRBJ2-3,TRBV5-1,few
TGCAGTGCTAGCGGGGGGCGCACAGATACGCAGTATTTT,CSASGGRTDTQYF,NA,TRBJ2-3,TRBV20-1,many
TGCAGTGCTAGCCCCGGGACAGGGTGGGAGACCCAGTACTTC,CSASPGTGWETQYF,TRBD1,TRBJ2-5,TRBV20-1,few
TGTGCCAGCAGTCCCCTGGGGAGCAGGACAGGGGGCCACGAGACCCAGTACTTC,CASSPLGSRTGGHETQYF,TRBD1,TRBJ2-5,TRBV27,NA
TGTGCCAGCTCACCTACAGGGGGCTCCCACGAGCAGTACTTC,CASSPTGGSHEQYF,TRBD1,TRBJ2-7,TRBV18,NA
TGTGCCAGCAGCAACCCGGCCGGGACGGCTTATGGCTACACCTTC,CASSNPAGTAYGYTF,NA,TRBJ1-2,TRBV7-9,NA
TGCAGTGCCCTCCGGGACAGGCGTGAGACCCAGTACTTC,CSALRDRRETQYF,TRBD1,TRBJ2-5,TRBV20-1,few
TGTGCCTGGAGTTTGCCGGGCGGAGGAGGTTCACCCCCCCACTTT,CAWSLPGGGGSPPHF,NA,TRBJ1-6,TRBV30,few
TGTGCCAGCAGCTTAGAGGAGACAGGCATCTACGAGCAGTACTTC,CASSLEETGIYEQYF,NA,TRBJ2-7,TRBV7-9,few
TGTGCCAGCAGCGCCAGTTCGGCGCAGTACTTC,CASSASSAQYF,NA,TRBJ2-7,TRBV9,few
TGTGCCAGCAGCCCACGCGACAGGGGCTGTGGCTACACCTTC,CASSPRDRGCGYTF,TRBD1,TRBJ1-2,TRBV7-2,NA
TGTGCCAGCAGTGAAGAACAGGACCACACAGATACGCAGTATTTT,CASSEEQDHTDTQYF,NA,TRBJ2-3,TRBV2,NA
TGCAGTGCTAAATCGAGCGGAGAGACCCAGTACTTC,CSAKSSGETQYF,NA,TRBJ2-5,TRBV20-1,NA
TGCAGTGCCCACGAAGCTGGGGGGAGTGAAAAACTGTTTTTT,CSAHEAGGSEKLFF,NA,TRBJ1-4,TRBV20-1,few
TGTGCCAGCAGCCAAGGCGGGTCTAGCGGGGCCACCTACGAGCAGTACTTC,CASSQGGSSGATYEQYF,TRBD2,TRBJ2-7,TRBV4-2,many
TGTGCCAGCACCCTGCTGAGCGGGGGGGCGAGCAGAGATACGCAGTATTTT,CASTLLSGGASRDTQYF,TRBD2,TRBJ2-3,TRBV5-4,few
TGTGCCACCAGTGATGTTTCCCAGCGGGATACGCAGTATTTT,CATSDVSQRDTQYF,NA,TRBJ2-3,TRBV24-1,NA
TGCGCCAGCAGAATTAGCGGGGGGACAGCCGGGGAGCTGTTTTTT,CASRISGGTAGELFF,TRBD2,TRBJ2-2,TRBV10-2,NA
TGTGCCAGCAGCCCCCCGAACGTAGGCAATGAGCAGTTCTTC,CASSPPNVGNEQFF,NA,TRBJ2-1,TRBV7-2,NA
TGTGCCAGCAGAGCGGGAGGGGAGCAGTTCTTC,CASRAGGEQFF,TRBD2,TRBJ2-1,TRBV7-9,NA